The 25 T cell receptor beta chains presented below share a single source sample, sequenced in a study of cytomegalovirus exposure and HLA in healthy donors. The table came from immunoSEQ multiplex PCR; TCRdb's copy has only in-frame clones and leaves some out. This table has 150,000 to 200,000 clones, roughly 84% appearing once. The sample consisted of PBMCs. All receptors come from a man under 40 in good health and CMV-seropositive.

The J gene is TRBJ1-1, the V gene TRBV28; TRBD1 matches 7 bases. Per the germline V gene, CDR1 is MDHEN and CDR2 is SYDVKM. There are 13 residues in the CDR3. Losses at the gene ends were 8 bases for V and 1 base for J; bases not matched to a gene: 4. The CDR3 bases are TGTGCCAGCGTAGGACAGGCGAACACTGAAGCTTTCTTT. Protein sequence: CASVGQANTEAFF.

This clone was counted once. The CDR3 end shows no conserved phenylalanine or tryptophan, and so a read error is likely. It is unclear where the CDR3 begins or ends on the DNA, so no DNA is shown, and the CDR3 is as TCRdb lists it. V and J are TRBV7-2 and TRBJ2-7; the D call of TRBD1 is as the table states it, not checked on the DNA. Germline V lookup: CDR1 SGHTA, CDR2 FQGNSA. The CDR3 length is 11 residues, termini included. CDR3 amino acids: CASSRGTGVRL.

The chain joins TRBV10-3 to TRBJ1-6, with 9 bases matching TRBD1. V shed 5 bases and J 8 bases; nucleotides not matched to a gene: 7. The germline V gene encodes CDR1 ENHRY and CDR2 SYGVKD. The CDR3 is 15 residues long. In nucleotides, the CDR3 is TGTGCCATCAGTTCAACCGGGACAGGGTATTCACCCCTCCACTTT. Amino acids: CAISSTGTGYSPLHF.

This sequence joins TRBV18 and TRBJ1-3; 8 nucleotides match TRBD1. The junction had 3 bases not matched to a gene; V was cut back by 5 bases and J by 0 bases. The CDR3 length is 15 residues. Germline V gives CDR1 KGHSH, CDR2 LQKENI. This chain's CDR3 is CASSSDRASGNTIYF. CDR3 DNA: TGTGCCAGCTCATCGGACAGGGCCTCTGGAAACACCATATATTTT.

Here the CDR3 DNA reads TGTGCCACCAGCAGAGGATCACCCCAAGGGGCAGAGACCCAGTACTTC. It encodes CATSRGSPQGAETQYF. The chain employs TRBV15 and TRBJ2-5; maybe TRBD1 (5 bases). Germline V CDR1 and CDR2: LNHNV, YYDKDF (reference sequence). The CDR3 spans 16 residues. Trimming took off 1 base at V and 4 bases at J, with 16 bases between the two ends.

The chain links TRBV9 to TRBJ1-5; perhaps TRBD1 as D (5 bases). V lost 4 bases, J lost 1 base, and 12 bases lay in between. CDR1 is SGDLS and CDR2 is YYNGEE in the germline V gene. CDR3 size: 15 residues. The CDR3 sequence: CASSPGGDSNQPQHF. CDR3 nucleotides: TGTGCCAGCAGCCCCGGAGGGGACAGCAATCAGCCCCAGCATTTT.

The chain couples TRBV28 to TRBJ1-6, with D possibly matching TRBD1 (5 bases). The CDR3 is 14 amino acids. The ends were cut back, 8 bases at V and 9 bases at J, with 17 bases in the middle. Germline values: CDR1 MDHEN, CDR2 SYDVKM. CDR3 region: CASGWDSRGSPLHF. DNA of the CDR3: TGTGCCAGCGGCTGGGACTCCCGGGGTTCACCCCTCCACTTT.

The rearrangement joins TRBV29-1 to TRBJ2-1; 7 bases fit TRBD1. V shed 6 bases, J shed 4 bases, and the junction held 18 bases outside the gene matches. The CDR3 is 17 amino acids. Germline V gene sequence: CDR1 SQVTM, CDR2 ANQGSEA. CDR3 region: CSVVGVSSGQKYNEQFF. The CDR3 DNA follows: TGCAGCGTCGTTGGGGTTAGTTCGGGACAGAAATACAATGAGCAGTTCTTC.

This clone has a single count. The chain is built from TRBV27 and TRBJ2-2; D gene unclear. Trimming removed 10 bases from V and 4 bases from J, with 10 bases in between. Germline V gene lookup returns CDR1 MNHEY and CDR2 SMNVEV (reference sequence). The CDR3 has 12 residues. This CDR3 is CAISGPTGELFF. Written as DNA, the CDR3 is TGTGCCATCTCAGGCCCCACCGGGGAGCTGTTTTTT.

The chain recombines TRBV5-6 with TRBJ2-2; 9 positions match TRBD1. V shed 3 bases, J shed 2 bases, and the junction held 2 bases outside the gene matches. CDR3 length equals 15 residues. Germline CDR1 and CDR2: SGHDT and YYEEEE. In nucleotides, the CDR3 is TGTGCCAGCAGCTGGACAGGGGCTAACACCGGGGAGCTGTTTTTT. As protein: CASSWTGANTGELFF.

J is TRBJ2-2 and V is TRBV27; TRBD1 aligns across 9 bases. This CDR3 has 16 amino acids. V was clipped by 3 bases and J by 9 bases; unmatched bases: 11. The germline gives CDR1 MNHEY, CDR2 SMNVEV (reference sequence). The chain's CDR3 is CASSFSSTGGVRELFF. In nucleotides, the CDR3 is TGTGCCAGCAGTTTTTCATCGACAGGGGGGGTCAGGGAGCTGTTTTTT.

The genes are TRBV5-5 and TRBJ2-7, with D perhaps TRBD2 (5 bases). The CDR3 runs 14 residues. Per the germline V gene, CDR1 is SGHKS and CDR2 is YYEKEE (reference sequence). V lost 1 base and J lost 5, with 13 bases in between. This chain's CDR3 is CASSLPSRGNEQYF. CDR3 DNA sequence: TGTGCCAGCAGCTTGCCCAGTCGGGGTAACGAGCAGTACTTC.

V is TRBV6-5 and J is TRBJ2-7, with no clear D. With 2 bases removed from V and 0 bases from J, the gap between germline ends came to 8 bases. Germline values: CDR1 MNHEY, CDR2 SVGAGI. This CDR3 is built from 14 residues. CDR3 sequence: CASSYGRFSYEQYF. In nucleotides, the CDR3 is TGTGCCAGCAGTTACGGCAGGTTCTCCTACGAGCAGTACTTC.

This clone was detected only once. This chain links TRBV19 with TRBJ2-1; D ambiguous. This CDR3 spans 14 amino acids. From germline, CDR1 is LNHDA and CDR2 SQIVND (reference sequence). Trimming removed 3 bases at V and 7 bases at J, with 13 bases between. The CDR3, as DNA: TGTGCCAGTAGTATGCTGGAGTATCGTAATGAGCAGTTCTTC. This encodes CASSMLEYRNEQFF.

V usage is TRBV9 and J usage is TRBJ1-2, with 8 bases that match TRBD1. This CDR3 is 16 amino acids long. With V trimmed by 0 bases and J by 6 bases, 10 bases remained unmatched. CDR1 is SGDLS and CDR2 is YYNGEE in the germline V gene. Here the CDR3 reads CASSVATGQGFHGYTF. CDR3 in DNA: TGTGCCAGCAGCGTAGCTACAGGACAGGGTTTTCATGGCTACACCTTC.

The rearrangement links TRBV7-9 to TRBJ1-2; 10 bases align to TRBD1. The CDR3 has 14 residues. V was pared by 5 bases and J by 8 bases, with 8 bases of the junction left unmatched. Germline loops: CDR1 SEHNR, CDR2 FQNEAQ (reference sequence). This CDR3 is CASSDGTGVTGYTF. Here the CDR3 DNA reads TGTGCCAGCAGCGACGGGACAGGGGTTACGGGCTACACCTTC.

The gene calls are TRBV5-1 and TRBJ2-1; the D gene is possibly TRBD2 (5 bases). V was shortened by 0 bases and J by 3 bases, with 19 bases between the two germline ends. This CDR3 has 18 residues. The V gene's germline CDR1 is SGHRS and CDR2 YFSETQ. The CDR3 bases are TGCGCCAGCAGCTTGGTTCATGGGTCCCCCGGGGACTACAATGAGCAGTTCTTC. Amino acid sequence: CASSLVHGSPGDYNEQFF.

The chain carries TRBV14 and TRBJ1-3; D is undetermined. The CDR3 is made up of 11 amino acids. Germline V gene sequence: CDR1 SGHDN, CDR2 FVKESK. V was cut by 8 bases and J by 3 bases, with 5 bases left in between. CDR3 loop: CASVSGNTIYF. The DNA of the CDR3 is TGTGCCAGCGTGAGTGGAAACACCATATATTTT.

The chain employs TRBV15 and TRBJ1-1; perhaps TRBD1 as D (5 bases). The V gene's germline CDR1 is LNHNV and CDR2 YYDKDF (reference sequence). The V and J ends lost 6 bases and 4 bases respectively, with 18 bases between them. The CDR3 runs to 15 residues. The DNA for the CDR3 is TGTGCCACCAGTAGTTCCGGGCAGGGAGGCACTGAAGCTTTCTTT. This gives the protein CATSSSGQGGTEAFF.

The chain is built from TRBV27 and TRBJ2-3; 10 positions match TRBD1. Germline V CDR1 and CDR2: MNHEY, SMNVEV (reference sequence). After removal of 5 bases from V and 2 bases from J, the junction contained 7 bases not matched to a gene. There are 16 residues in the CDR3. CDR3 protein: CASSPGTGAYTDTQYF. In DNA, the CDR3 is TGTGCCAGCAGTCCAGGGACAGGGGCCTACACAGATACGCAGTATTTT.

In this sample, this clone turned up a few times. V gene TRBV5-5 combines with J gene TRBJ1-1, with D maybe TRBD1 (6 bases). V was pared by 0 bases and J by 2 bases, with 11 bases between. The CDR3 spans 15 residues. Germline CDR1 reads SGHKS; CDR2 reads YYEKEE (reference sequence). The CDR3 nucleotides read TGTGCCAGCAGCTTGGCGCCAGGGGTTAACACTGAAGCTTTCTTT. Translated: CASSLAPGVNTEAFF.

The J gene is TRBJ1-6, the V gene TRBV9; D is uncertain. CDR1 is SGDLS, CDR2 YYNGEE, per germline. V was cut by 0 bases and J by 5 bases, with 12 bases left in between. This CDR3 is 16 amino acids long. The CDR3 loop reads CASSVGASPHNSPLHF. The DNA for the CDR3 is TGTGCCAGCAGCGTAGGGGCCTCACCCCATAATTCACCCCTCCACTTT.

This chain's CDR3 is CASSPTGDSGNTIYF. CDR3 nucleotides: TGTGCCAGCAGTCCCACAGGGGACTCTGGAAACACCATATATTTT. The chain uses TRBV6-5 and TRBJ1-3; TRBD1 matches 7 bases. CDR3 size: 15 residues. The V gene's germline CDR1 is MNHEY and CDR2 SVGAGI. Trimming cost V 5 bases and J 0 bases; bases outside gene matches: 4.

The genes are TRBV7-8 and TRBJ1-2, with TRBD1 identical over 7 bases. Germline loops: CDR1 SGHVS, CDR2 FQNEAQ. V shed 1 base, J shed 3 bases, and the junction held 5 bases outside the gene matches. The CDR3 runs 15 residues. The CDR3 DNA reads TGTGCCAGCAGCTTAGGACAGGGATGGGACTATGGCTACACCTTC. Residues: CASSLGQGWDYGYTF.

The chain employs TRBV28 and TRBJ2-1; 7 bases align to TRBD1. V was clipped by 5 bases and J by 7 bases; unmatched bases: 5. The CDR3 has 13 residues. Germline values: CDR1 MDHEN, CDR2 SYDVKM. The CDR3 sequence: CASSLKQGNEQFF. The CDR3 bases are TGTGCCAGCAGTCTAAAACAGGGGAATGAGCAGTTCTTC.